This T cell receptor beta chain came from a study of blood T cell repertoires in COVID-19. Study at large: The samples span acute and convalescent COVID-19 from the United States, Italy and Spain. PBMCs, B-cell-depleted T cells, or T cells provided the cDNA or gDNA that made up the material.

CDR1 is SGHRS, CDR2 YFSETQ, per germline. V was cut by 0 bases and J by 3 bases, with 13 bases left in between. The CDR3 is made up of 16 amino acids. As handled by the study authors: Estimates of nucleated cell counts were drawn from the amplification of reference gene primers. Data came from immunoSEQ multiplex PCR; TCRdb stores just in-frame clones and leaves some out. That table supplies the V and J calls and clone size; D and trimming were determined from the DNA. The profile shows about 150,000 clones, 75% to 85% of them singletons. The chain combines TRBV5-1 with TRBJ2-4; tentative D call: TRBD1 (5 bases). This clonotype originated in a man between 60 and 75 years old with acute or convalescent COVID-19. The sample was peripheral blood. The CDR3 nucleotides read TGCGCCAGCAGCTTGGCGGACACCCTACTCAAAAACATTCAGTACTTC. Translating it yields CASSLADTLLKNIQYF. Combining the CDR3 with reference TRBV5-1 and TRBJ2-4 gives the whole variable domain KAGVTQTPRYLIKTRGQQVTLSCSPISGHRSVSWYQQTPGQGLQFLFEYFSETQRNKGNFPGRFSGRQFSNSRSEMNVSTLELGDSALYLCASSLADTLLKNIQYFGAGTRLSVL.